Each of the 18 T cell receptor beta chains below was sequenced from the same sample in a study of cytomegalovirus exposure and HLA in healthy donors (dated by TCRdb to the late 2010s). The method behind the library was the immunoSEQ multiplex PCR assay. A mixture of 60 forward primers for TCR Vbeta segments and 13 reverse primers for TCR Jbeta segments was used in the multiplex PCR. TCRdb limited this immuneACCESS table to in-frame rearrangements with V and J called. A share of clones is missing; checked studies link under half to unresolved V genes, and the rest is unexplained. For this sample the table gives approximately 100,000 clones, of which approximately 80% were detected only once. The top ten clonotypes cover approximately 10% of the sample. The sample taken for sequencing was PBMCs. The source of these receptors is a man in his forties in good health and CMV-seropositive.

This sequence joins TRBV7-2 and TRBJ2-7; perhaps TRBD2 as D (6 bases). Germline V gene sequence: CDR1 SGHTA, CDR2 FQGNSA. V lost 0 bases to trimming and J lost 1 base, with 10 bases between them. The CDR3 is 15 amino acids. CDR3 sequence (DNA): TGTGCCAGCAGCTTAGCGGGGGGAGCTTCCTACGAGCAGTACTTC. It is translated as CASSLAGGASYEQYF.

V usage is TRBV6-1 and J usage is TRBJ2-7; the D gene is possibly TRBD1 (6 bases). From germline, CDR1 is MNHNS and CDR2 SASEGT. This CDR3 has 13 residues. V was pared by 6 bases and J by 0 bases, with 9 bases between. CDR3 loop: CASSRTASYEQYF. Here the CDR3 DNA reads TGTGCCAGCAGCCGGACAGCCTCCTACGAGCAGTACTTC.

The CDR3, as DNA: TGTGCCAGCAGTCACACGACAGGGGCTCGATACGAGCAGTACTTC. Residues: CASSHTTGARYEQYF. This chain joins TRBV27 and TRBJ2-7; the match to TRBD1 covers 8 bases. In germline, CDR1 is MNHEY, CDR2 SMNVEV (reference sequence). This CDR3 is built from 15 residues. The junction had 10 bases not matched to a gene; V was cut back by 5 bases and J by 4 bases.

This clone has only one observation. This CDR3 reads CASGLGQGTDTQYF. In DNA form, the CDR3 reads TGTGCTAGTGGGCTGGGACAGGGCACAGATACGCAGTATTTT. The V and J genes are TRBV12-5 and TRBJ2-3, with 8 bases that match TRBD1. CDR1 is LGHNT, CDR2 FRNRAP, per germline. CDR3 length: 14 amino acids. V shed 6 bases, J shed 1 base, and the junction held 3 bases outside the gene matches.

The chain links TRBV7-2 to TRBJ2-3, with D possibly TRBD2 on 6 matching bases. The V and J ends lost 7 bases and 1 base respectively, with 12 bases between them. The CDR3 spans 14 residues. Germline CDR1 and CDR2: SGHTA and FQGNSA. In nucleotides, the CDR3 is TGTGCCAGCAATCTGGGACTCGGCACAGATACGCAGTATTTT. The encoded protein is CASNLGLGTDTQYF.

The chain links TRBV14 to TRBJ2-7; 8 bases are a match to TRBD2. V lost 0 bases and J lost 0; bases outside the gene matches: 4. This CDR3 is 16 amino acids long. CDR1 and CDR2 from the germline V gene are SGHDN and FVKESK. The CDR3 region is CASSQDSGGTSYEQYF. CDR3 nucleotide sequence: TGTGCCAGCAGCCAAGACTCGGGGGGGACCTCCTACGAGCAGTACTTC.

The CDR3 reads CASSLGLSNTGELFF. For the CDR3, the DNA is TGTGCCAGCAGCTTAGGACTCTCGAACACCGGGGAGCTGTTTTTT. The chain joins TRBV7-9 to TRBJ2-2; no clear D gene. The V gene lost 1 base and the J gene lost 0 bases, with 6 bases spanning the gap. Germline V gene lookup returns CDR1 SEHNR and CDR2 FQNEAQ (reference sequence). The CDR3 loop spans 15 amino acids.

The chain employs TRBV11-2 and TRBJ2-2, with 12 bases identical to TRBD2. The germline V gene has CDR1 SGHAT and CDR2 FQNNGV. This CDR3 region has 17 residues. V lost 5 bases to trimming and J lost 4 bases; unmatched junction nucleotides: 8. This chain's CDR3 is CASSPLVLAGGTGELFF. The CDR3 nucleotides read TGTGCCAGCAGCCCTCTGGTACTAGCGGGGGGCACCGGGGAGCTGTTTTTT.

The V and J genes are TRBV7-9 and TRBJ2-5; 8 nucleotides line up with TRBD1. The V gene's germline CDR1 is SEHNR and CDR2 FQNEAQ (reference sequence). V shed 5 bases and J 4 bases; nucleotides not matched to a gene: 9. The length of the CDR3 is 15 residues. The chain's CDR3 is CASSVWDRLGETQYF. CDR3 sequence (DNA): TGTGCCAGCAGCGTCTGGGACAGGCTCGGAGAGACCCAGTACTTC. The variable domain in full, with the rest retrieved from reference TRBV7-9 and TRBJ2-5, is DTGVSQNPRHKITKRGQNVTFRCDPISEHNRLYWYRQTLGQGPEFLTYFQNEAQLEKSRLLSDRFSAERPKGSFSTLEIQRTEQGDSAMYLCASSVWDRLGETQYFGPGTRLLVL.

Of note for this clone: The junction departs from the called germline gene at one end, perhaps through a read error. V gene TRBV7-7 combines with J gene TRBJ2-5; D unclear. Germline V gene sequence: CDR1 SSHAT, CDR2 FNYEAQ (reference sequence). The CDR3 has 17 residues. The CDR3 nucleotides read TGTGCTAGCATCCTAAAGGCCCTCCGGGTTGTTCAAGAGACCCAGTACTTC. This encodes CASILKALRVVQETQYF.

This clone was recorded a few times. The chain combines TRBV7-8 with TRBJ2-5; D remains unclear. With 4 bases removed from V and 5 bases from J, the gap between germline ends came to 11 bases. The CDR3 consists of 13 residues. Germline loops: CDR1 SGHVS, CDR2 FQNEAQ. The CDR3 sequence is CASSSRFTETQYF. The CDR3 DNA follows: TGTGCCAGCAGCTCGAGGTTCACGGAGACCCAGTACTTC.

This chain links TRBV5-1 with TRBJ1-4, with D perhaps matching TRBD1 (5 bases). CDR1 and CDR2 (germline): SGHRS, YFSETQ. The CDR3 is made up of 16 amino acids. The V gene lost 4 bases and the J gene lost 0 bases, with 13 bases spanning the gap. The CDR3 region has the DNA TGCGCCAGCAGCCCCGGACACCTTGCAACTAATGAAAAACTGTTTTTT. Protein: CASSPGHLATNEKLFF. Combining the CDR3 with reference TRBV5-1 and TRBJ1-4 gives the whole variable domain KAGVTQTPRYLIKTRGQQVTLSCSPISGHRSVSWYQQTPGQGLQFLFEYFSETQRNKGNFPGRFSGRQFSNSRSEMNVSTLELGDSALYLCASSPGHLATNEKLFFGSGTQLSVL.

This clone was seen just once. The rearrangement uses TRBV7-2 and TRBJ2-3, with 7 bases fitting TRBD2. The CDR3 has 15 amino acids. The V and J ends lost 3 bases and 0 bases, in that order; junction bases with no gene match: 3. Per the germline V gene, CDR1 is SGHTA and CDR2 is FQGNSA. The CDR3 region has the DNA TGTGCCAGCAGCTTTTTCGGGGGGAGCACAGATACGCAGTATTTT. Translating it yields CASSFFGGSTDTQYF.

The count of this clone is one. The CDR3 DNA reads TGTGCCAGCAGCACCAGAAGAAATAATTCACCCCTCCACTTT. Its translation is CASSTRRNNSPLHF. This chain joins TRBV11-2 and TRBJ1-6; D is unresolved. The V and J ends lost 5 bases and 5 bases respectively, with 10 bases between them. The CDR3 has 14 amino acids. Germline V gives CDR1 SGHAT, CDR2 FQNNGV.

This chain links TRBV5-5 with TRBJ2-3; TRBD2 might be the D (5 bases). Trimming pared 6 bases from V and 1 base from J, leaving 18 bases between. CDR1 SGHKS and CDR2 YYEKEE come from the germline V gene (reference sequence). CDR3 length: 16 residues. CDR3 amino acids: CASNPQPSLGTDTQYF. CDR3 coding DNA: TGTGCCAGCAATCCTCAACCTAGCTTGGGCACAGATACGCAGTATTTT.

The chain links TRBV4-3 to TRBJ2-7, with D possibly matching TRBD1 (5 bases). The CDR3 is 14 residues long. Per germline, CDR1 LGHNA and CDR2 YSLEER. Trimming removed 4 bases from V and 2 bases from J, with 12 bases in between. Here the CDR3 reads CASSPPDRTYEQYF. DNA for the CDR3: TGCGCCAGCAGCCCGCCCGACAGAACCTACGAGCAGTACTTC.

CDR3 bases: TGTGCCAGCAGGGGACTTTCCTATGGCTACACCTTC. Translated, it gives CASRGLSYGYTF. V usage is TRBV28 and J usage is TRBJ1-2; possible D gene TRBD1, 5 bases. In germline, CDR1 is MDHEN, CDR2 SYDVKM. The CDR3 sequence is 12 residues long. With 6 bases removed from V and 4 bases from J, the gap between germline ends came to 9 bases.

This chain uses TRBV19 with TRBJ2-3, with D uncertain. This CDR3 is built from 13 residues. Germline CDR1 LNHDA, CDR2 SQIVND (reference sequence). The V end was cut by 3 bases, the J end by 0 bases, with 4 bases between. This CDR3 is CASSMESTDTQYF. The DNA for the CDR3 is TGTGCCAGTAGTATGGAGAGCACAGATACGCAGTATTTT.